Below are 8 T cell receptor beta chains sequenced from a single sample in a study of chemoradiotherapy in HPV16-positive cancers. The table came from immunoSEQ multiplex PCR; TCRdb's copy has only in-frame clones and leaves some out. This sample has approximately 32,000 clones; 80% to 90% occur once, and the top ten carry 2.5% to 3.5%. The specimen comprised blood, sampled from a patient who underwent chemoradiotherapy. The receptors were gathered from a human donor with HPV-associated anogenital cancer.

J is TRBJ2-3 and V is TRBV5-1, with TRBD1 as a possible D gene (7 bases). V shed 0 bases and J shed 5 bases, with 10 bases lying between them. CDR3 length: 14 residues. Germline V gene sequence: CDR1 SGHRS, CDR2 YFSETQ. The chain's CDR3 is CASSLDQGGDTQYF. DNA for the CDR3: TGCGCCAGCAGCTTGGATCAGGGGGGAGATACGCAGTATTTT.

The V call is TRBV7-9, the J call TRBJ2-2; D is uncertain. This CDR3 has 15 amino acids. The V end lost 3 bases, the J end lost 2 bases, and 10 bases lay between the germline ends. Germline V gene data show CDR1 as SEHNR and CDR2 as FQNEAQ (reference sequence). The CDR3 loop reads CASSLRTGNTGELFF. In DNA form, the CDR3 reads TGTGCCAGCAGCTTGCGGACCGGTAACACCGGGGAGCTGTTTTTT.

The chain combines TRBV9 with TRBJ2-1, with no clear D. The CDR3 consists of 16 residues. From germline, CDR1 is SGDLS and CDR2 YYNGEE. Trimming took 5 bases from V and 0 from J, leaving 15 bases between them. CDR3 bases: TGTGCCAGCAGTAGTAGGGCGCCGGTCTCCTACAATGAGCAGTTCTTC. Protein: CASSSRAPVSYNEQFF.

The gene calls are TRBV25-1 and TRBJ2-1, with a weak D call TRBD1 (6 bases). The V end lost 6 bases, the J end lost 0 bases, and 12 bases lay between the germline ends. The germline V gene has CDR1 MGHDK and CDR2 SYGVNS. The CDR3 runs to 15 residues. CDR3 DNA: TGTGCCAGCAGATTAGACAGGATCTCCTACAATGAGCAGTTCTTC. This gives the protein CASRLDRISYNEQFF.

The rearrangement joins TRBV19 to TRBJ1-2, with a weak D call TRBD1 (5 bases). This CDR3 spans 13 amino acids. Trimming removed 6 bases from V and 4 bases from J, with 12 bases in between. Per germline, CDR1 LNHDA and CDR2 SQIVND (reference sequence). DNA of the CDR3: TGTGCCAGTAGAAGTGACAGAGGCTATGGCTACACCTTC. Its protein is CASRSDRGYGYTF.

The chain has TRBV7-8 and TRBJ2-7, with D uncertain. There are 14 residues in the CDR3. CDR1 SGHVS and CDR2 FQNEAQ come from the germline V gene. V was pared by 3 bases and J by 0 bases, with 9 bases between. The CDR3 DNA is TGTGCCAGCAGCTTTGGCGGCGGCTCCTACGAGCAGTACTTC. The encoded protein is CASSFGGGSYEQYF.

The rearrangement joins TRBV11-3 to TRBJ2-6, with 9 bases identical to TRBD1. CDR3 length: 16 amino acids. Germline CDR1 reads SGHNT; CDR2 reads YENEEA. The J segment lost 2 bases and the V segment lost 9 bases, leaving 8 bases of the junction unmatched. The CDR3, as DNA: TGTGCCAGTCAAGCGGGACAGGGAGCTGGGGCCAACGTCCTGACTTTC. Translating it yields CASQAGQGAGANVLTF. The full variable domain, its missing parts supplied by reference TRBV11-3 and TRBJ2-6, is EAGVVQSPRYKIIEKKQPVAFWCNPISGHNTLYWYLQNLGQGPELLIRYENEEAVDDSQLPKDRFSAERLKGVDSTLKIQPAELGDSAVYLCASQAGQGAGANVLTFGAGSRLTVL.

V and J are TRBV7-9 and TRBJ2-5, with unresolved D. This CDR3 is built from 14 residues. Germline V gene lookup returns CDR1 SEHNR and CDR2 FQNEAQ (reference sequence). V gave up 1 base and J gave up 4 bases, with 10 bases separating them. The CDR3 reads CASSLDSLGETQYF. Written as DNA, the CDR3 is TGTGCCAGCAGCTTAGACAGCTTAGGAGAGACCCAGTACTTC.